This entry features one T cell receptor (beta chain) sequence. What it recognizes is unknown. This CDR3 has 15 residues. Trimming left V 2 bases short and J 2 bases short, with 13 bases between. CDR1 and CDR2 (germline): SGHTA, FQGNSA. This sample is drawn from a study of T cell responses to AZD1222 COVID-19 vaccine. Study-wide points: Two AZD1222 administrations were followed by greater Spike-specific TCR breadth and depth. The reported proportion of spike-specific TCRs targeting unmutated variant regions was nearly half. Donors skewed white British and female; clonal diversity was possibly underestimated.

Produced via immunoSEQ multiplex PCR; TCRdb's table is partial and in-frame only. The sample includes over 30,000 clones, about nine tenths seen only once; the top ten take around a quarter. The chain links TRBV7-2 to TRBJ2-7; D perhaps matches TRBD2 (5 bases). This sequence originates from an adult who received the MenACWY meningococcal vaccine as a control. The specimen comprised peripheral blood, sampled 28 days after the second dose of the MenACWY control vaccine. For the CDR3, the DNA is TGTGCCAGCAGCTTACTAGCAGCCCGGACCTACGAGCAGTACTTC. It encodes CASSLLAARTYEQYF.